Listed below are T cell receptor beta chains from one sample, sequenced in a study of cytomegalovirus exposure and HLA in healthy donors. Only in-frame clones appear in the TCRdb table, and some are missing; sequencing was by immunoSEQ multiplex PCR. Of over 150,000 clones listed, 70% to 90% are singletons. Material: PBMCs. These receptors were obtained from a woman aged 40 to 50 in good health and CMV-seropositive. Each CDR3 is given without its conserved first and last residue.

j_call	v_call	cdr3_aa
TRBJ2-3	TRBV28	ASSTTSFFLSGREAPTQY
TRBJ1-1	TRBV2	ASNLRTGGDF
TRBJ1-1	TRBV19	ASSIGGLNTEAF
TRBJ1-1	TRBV19	ASTSGGVSTEAF
TRBJ1-1	TRBV6-6	ASSPSGEAF
TRBJ2-3	TRBV19	APKKREGHSGTDTQY
TRBJ1-3	TRBV29-1	SAREHSGNTIY
TRBJ1-3	TRBV6-1	ASRERDRAGNTIY
TRBJ2-5	TRBV19	ASSMQGTQETQY
TRBJ2-3	TRBV5-1	ASRRGGGTTDTQY
TRBJ2-7	TRBV19	ASSAQGKGEVVQY